Sequencing of this TCR beta chain was carried out in a study of blood T cell repertoires in COVID-19 (dated by TCRdb to about 2020). About the full investigation: Samples from collaborators originated in the United States, Italy and Spain and spanned both the acute and convalescent phases of COVID-19. The prospective study material was composed of cDNA or gDNA derived from T cells, B-cell-depleted T cells, or PBMCs. HLA class I and class II types, where available, came from metadata supplied by the sample provider rather than from assay-based typing. Subjects who had been exposed to COVID-19, were actively infected with it, or had recovered from it provided the deeply sampled blood TCRbeta repertoires that made up the dataset. A freely available public database, intended as a resource for researchers studying the immune response to SARS-CoV-2, is where the repertoires were released. A de-identified subject ID, COVID-19 status, age in years and sex were almost always included in the sample metadata. The samples were drawn from the first 160 participants of the ongoing ImmuneRACE study and from 1,254 subjects provided by 6 global collaborators.

The research as a whole found: The quantity of clinical and demographic metadata differed by source and by participant and was supplied without curation.

Whole blood was collected in K2EDTA tubes by collaborating institutions according to the institutions' own protocols. For TCRbeta analysis, collaborators shipped samples in one of three forms: frozen whole blood, isolated PBMCs, or DNA extracted from either of those sample types. TCRbeta CDR3 regions were amplified from genomic DNA using the immunoSEQ Assay, a bias-controlled multiplex PCR. The paper's processing steps were these. The number of nucleated cells in each sample was estimated from the amplification of reference gene primers within the assay. Sequence reads were collapsed and filtered to measure the absolute abundance of every unique TCRbeta CDR3 rearrangement. For each sample, productive Simpson clonality was calculated by taking the square root of Simpson's diversity index across productive rearrangements. TCRdb limited this immuneACCESS table to in-frame rearrangements with V and J called. A share of clones is missing; checked studies link under half to unresolved V genes, and the rest is unexplained. V, J and clone size are taken as reported in that table, and D and trimming were inferred from the DNA itself. The sample contains more than 250,000 clones, around nine tenths of them found a single time. Of the sample, 1% is held by the ten largest clones.

The CDR3 starts with the cysteine, ends with the phenylalanine, and has 14 residues. This entry keeps only the CDR3 DNA: 42 bases, framed from base 1. V loses 2 bases of germline sequence and J loses 4 bases, and the interval between the two ends is 14 bases. Reading the germline V gene gives CDR1 SQVTM and CDR2 ANQGSEA. Worth noting for this clone: There is no known antigen for this receptor. Nothing much larger sits one base from this clone, and base qualities are not available.

The chain is made from TRBV29-1 and TRBJ1-1, with the D gene call left open. Sequenced input: peripheral blood. This TCR was recovered from a man aged 45-65 years with active or convalescent COVID-19. DNA sequence: TGCAGCGTTGAAAGAGGTACTTTGGGCACTGAAGCTTTCTTT. This is translated as CSVERGTLGTEAFF.